Shown below are 19 T cell receptor beta chains from a single sample sequenced in a study of blood T cells in healthy people across ages. A second PCR, run for 7 to 11 cycles, used a sample-barcoded 5' primer plus a J-beta primer mix. From the 5' RACE reads, TCRdb called clonotypes with MiXCR, one entry per CDR3 protein. This sample has some 760,000 distinct CDR3 sequences, with 25% found just once. These data were also reused for a study on T cells of mothers and their children.

Sequenced sample: blood. These receptors were taken from a boy younger than 18 in good health.

The chain is built from TRBV7-3 and TRBJ2-7, with D perhaps matching TRBD1 (5 bases). This CDR3 is built from 13 residues. The V and J ends lost 2 bases and 6 bases respectively, with 11 bases between them. Germline V gene sequence: CDR1 SGHTA, CDR2 FQGTGA. The CDR3 protein is CASSLGQLSEQYF. In nucleotides, the CDR3 is TGTGCCAGCAGCTTAGGACAACTATCCGAGCAGTACTTC.

This clonotype was found a few times. The chain has TRBV19 and TRBJ2-7; D may be TRBD1 (5 bases). CDR1 and CDR2 (germline): LNHDA, SQIVND (reference sequence). The CDR3 has 13 amino acids. V was shortened by 4 bases and J by 4 bases, with 11 bases between the two germline ends. CDR3 nucleotide sequence: TGTGCCAGTAGTAATCAGGGAAGTTACGAGCAGTACTTC. Amino acids: CASSNQGSYEQYF.

This clonotype was counted at least ten times. The chain recombines TRBV11-2 with TRBJ2-1; D is possibly TRBD2 (5 bases). Trimming shortened V by 1 base and J by 7 bases, and 11 bases separated the two germline ends. This CDR3 comprises 14 residues. Germline CDR1 SGHAT, CDR2 FQNNGV. The DNA for the CDR3 is TGTGCCAGCAGCTTAGGTGGCGGGTTGAATGAGCAGTTCTTC. Residues: CASSLGGGLNEQFF.

The rearrangement joins TRBV20-1 to TRBJ1-5; TRBD1 agrees at 7 bases. Trimming cost V 1 base and J 2 bases; bases outside gene matches: 5. The CDR3 extends over 15 amino acids. CDR1 DFQATT and CDR2 SNEGSKA come from the germline V gene (reference sequence). CDR3 in DNA: TGCAGTGCTAGAGCGACAGGGAATCGCAATCAGCCCCAGCATTTT. It translates to CSARATGNRNQPQHF.

This clonotype was observed a handful of times. The rearrangement links TRBV28 to TRBJ1-1; D is unresolved. CDR3 length: 10 residues. The V gene lost 5 bases and the J gene lost 10 bases, with 8 bases spanning the gap. Germline CDR1 and CDR2: MDHEN and SYDVKM. CDR3 sequence reads: CASSLRPAFF. Here the CDR3 DNA reads TGTGCCAGCAGTCTCCGGCCAGCTTTCTTT.

This clonotype has a handful of counts. The chain carries TRBV2 and TRBJ2-1, with a possible D match to TRBD1 (5 bases). The germline V gene encodes CDR1 SNHLY and CDR2 FYNNEI. The CDR3 has 14 amino acids. V shed 7 bases and J shed 7 bases, with 17 bases lying between them. CDR3 nucleotide sequence: TGTGCCAGCATAGCCAGGGAAGGAGCGAATGAGCAGTTCTTC. Its translation is CASIAREGANEQFF.

The rearrangement joins TRBV12-3 or TRBV12-4 to TRBJ2-5; tentatively, D is TRBD1 or TRBD2 (6 bases each). V was pared by 3 bases and J by 3 bases, with 11 bases between. CDR3 size: 14 residues. DNA for the CDR3: TGTGCCAGCAGTTTCTGGGGGGCTGAAGAGACCCAGTACTTC. This translates into CASSFWGAEETQYF.

V is TRBV29-1 and J is TRBJ2-7; TRBD1 agrees at 7 bases. The CDR3 runs 15 residues. Looked up from germline, CDR1 is SQVTM and CDR2 is ANQGSEA. V was pared by 3 bases and J by 0 bases, with 8 bases of the junction left unmatched. This CDR3 is CSVEGIRDSSYEQYF. CDR3 nucleotides: TGCAGCGTTGAGGGCATCCGGGACAGCTCCTACGAGCAGTACTTC.

This clonotype turned up a few times. An end of the junction differs from the germline gene, which may be a read error. The genes are TRBV12-3 or TRBV12-4 and TRBJ1-1; no definite D call. This CDR3 spans 14 amino acids. CDR3 coding DNA: TGTGCCAGCAGAGACGGACGTCTGAACACTGGAGCTTTCTTT. This encodes CASRDGRLNTGAFF.

The chain carries TRBV2 and TRBJ2-5; 7 bases match TRBD2. The J call is doubtful: the DNA matches TRBJ2-7 better. This CDR3 spans 15 amino acids. CDR1 and CDR2 from the germline V gene are SNHLY and FYNNEI. CDR3 residues: CASSDAGGVAYEQYF. The CDR3 DNA reads TGTGCCAGCAGTGATGCTGGGGGGGTTGCCTACGAGCAGTACTTC.

The CDR3 bases are TGCAGCGTGTCGACAGGGGCGTCCGCTGGAAACACCATATATTTT. It yields the protein CSVSTGASAGNTIYF. This chain uses TRBV29-1 with TRBJ1-3; the match to TRBD1 covers 8 bases. The CDR3 length is 15 residues. CDR1 is SQVTM and CDR2 is ANQGSEA in the germline V gene. V lost 6 bases, J lost 2 bases, and 9 bases stayed unmatched.

This clonotype turned up a few times. The chain uses TRBV11-2 and TRBJ2-7; the D gene is possibly TRBD1 (5 bases). The germline V gene has CDR1 SGHAT and CDR2 FQNNGV. Trimming took off 0 bases at V and 4 bases at J, with 13 bases between the two ends. The CDR3 sequence is 15 residues long. In DNA, the CDR3 is TGTGCCAGCAGCTTAGATCCAGGGCTAGGTTACGAGCAGTACTTC. Encoded protein: CASSLDPGLGYEQYF.

The gene calls are TRBV3-1 and TRBJ1-2, with a possible D match to TRBD1 (5 bases). CDR1 LGHDT and CDR2 YNNKEL come from the germline V gene (reference sequence). This CDR3 is 14 amino acids long. Trimming removed 5 bases from V and 3 bases from J, with 13 bases in between. The CDR3 DNA reads TGTGCCAGCAGCGCTGGGACGGACTACTATGGCTACACCTTC. This sequence encodes CASSAGTDYYGYTF.

This clonotype occurred a few times. The chain has TRBV14 and TRBJ2-2; 9 positions agree with TRBD1. CDR3 length: 16 amino acids. Trimming took 4 bases from V and 1 from J; bases not matched to a gene: 4. The germline V gene has CDR1 SGHDN and CDR2 FVKESK. CDR3 nucleotide sequence: TGTGCCAGCAGCCGCGGACAGGGGTTGAACACCGGGGAGCTGTTTTTT. This codes for CASSRGQGLNTGELFF.

This clonotype was seen a handful of times. Relative to the germline gene, one junction end is altered; a read error may explain this. V is TRBV24-1 and J is TRBJ1-2; D is unresolved. Germline lookup yields CDR1 KGHDR and CDR2 SFDVKD. There are 13 residues in the CDR3. The CDR3 spells CATSEGSLYGYTF. The CDR3 bases are TGCGCCACCAGTGAAGGCAGCCTCTATGGCTACACCTTC.

The rearrangement joins TRBV2 to TRBJ2-5; TRBD1 matches 8 bases. This CDR3 is built from 16 residues. Germline CDR1 and CDR2: SNHLY and FYNNEI. J was trimmed by 0 bases and V by 5 bases; bases with no gene match: 8. In DNA form, the CDR3 reads TGTGCCAGCAGTCGAAGACAGGGGTCCGACCAAGAGACCCAGTACTTC. Amino acid sequence: CASSRRQGSDQETQYF.

This clonotype was detected a few times. This rearrangement joins TRBV4-1 to TRBJ1-5, with D possibly TRBD1 on 6 matching bases. Germline loops: CDR1 MGHRA, CDR2 YSYEKL. V shed 1 base and J shed 4 bases, with 17 bases lying between them. This CDR3 is 17 amino acids long. The CDR3 sequence: CASSQGIVAGANQPQHF. The CDR3 nucleotides are TGCGCCAGCAGCCAAGGAATTGTGGCAGGGGCAAATCAGCCCCAGCATTTT.

This clonotype was picked up a small number of times. The chain couples TRBV7-2 to TRBJ2-7; 14 bases agree with TRBD2. The CDR3 is 18 amino acids. Germline V gene sequence: CDR1 SGHTA, CDR2 FQGNSA. V shed 5 bases and J 2 bases; nucleotides not matched to a gene: 11. CDR3 DNA sequence: TGTGCCAGCAGCCCACCTAATCCGACTAGCGGGGGGGCCTACGAGCAGTACTTC. It yields the protein CASSPPNPTSGGAYEQYF.

The chain employs TRBV7-8 and TRBJ2-1, with D possibly matching TRBD2 (6 bases). This CDR3 is 13 amino acids long. V was clipped by 5 bases and J by 9 bases, with 14 bases between them. The V gene's germline CDR1 is SGHVS and CDR2 FQNEAQ. The CDR3 DNA sequence: TGTGCCAGCAGCCCGACCCTGGGGGGTGAGCAGTTCTTC. It translates to CASSPTLGGEQFF.